The 6 T cell receptor beta chains in this list originate from one sample, sequenced in a study of graft-versus-host responses after intestinal transplantation. Clones were read by immunoSEQ multiplex PCR, and TCRdb kept only the in-frame ones, dropping some. There are just under 100,000 clones in the sample; 90% occur only once, and approximately 16% lies in the top ten. The specimen comprised PBMCs, sampled 450 to 480 days after intestinal transplant. All receptors derive from a human patient who received an intestinal transplant, so some T cells may come from the graft donor.

The rearrangement links TRBV4-2 to TRBJ1-4; perhaps TRBD1 as D (5 bases). The CDR3 is 14 residues long. V lost 0 bases, J lost 7 bases, and 9 bases lay in between. Germline values: CDR1 LGHNA, CDR2 YNFKEQ. The CDR3 sequence is CASSQDGGGEKLFF. DNA of the CDR3: TGTGCCAGCAGCCAAGACGGGGGGGGTGAAAAACTGTTTTTT.

CDR3 region: CASAQGSRSYEQYF. The DNA for the CDR3 is TGTGCTAGTGCCCAGGGCAGCCGCTCCTACGAGCAGTACTTC. The rearrangement joins TRBV12-5 to TRBJ2-7; D is perhaps TRBD1 (5 bases). Germline V gives CDR1 LGHNT, CDR2 FRNRAP. This CDR3 contains 14 residues. V was shortened by 7 bases and J by 0 bases, with 13 bases between the two germline ends.

The chain carries TRBV6-5 and TRBJ2-3; D is uncertain. V lost 1 base and J lost 6, with 11 bases in between. CDR1 is MNHEY, CDR2 SVGAGI, per germline. The CDR3 contains 14 residues. The CDR3 spells CASSYFKSYDTQYF. CDR3 sequence (DNA): TGTGCCAGCAGTTACTTCAAGAGCTATGATACGCAGTATTTT.

As regards this clone: An end of the junction differs from the germline gene, which may be a read error. The chain links TRBV6-1 to TRBJ2-5; D could derive from TRBD1 or TRBD2 (5 bases each). The CDR3 loop spans 13 amino acids. Germline-derived CDR1 and CDR2 are MNHNS and SASEGT. CDR3 loop: CVSEDWGQETQYF. The DNA for the CDR3 is TGTGTCAGCGAAGATTGGGGGCAAGAGACCCAGTACTTC.

V is TRBV6-4 and J is TRBJ1-6, with 8 bases that match TRBD1. The V and J ends lost 3 bases and 9 bases, in that order; junction bases with no gene match: 4. This CDR3 has 14 residues. Germline V CDR1 and CDR2: MRHNA, SNTAGT. The CDR3 loop is CASSEGQASSPLHF. Written as DNA, the CDR3 is TGTGCCAGCAGTGAGGGACAGGCTTCTTCACCCCTCCACTTT.

This chain links TRBV23-1 with TRBJ1-2; TRBD1 aligns across 8 bases. TRBV23-1 is an open reading frame whose function is uncertain. J was trimmed by 1 base and V by 5 bases; bases with no gene match: 15. The CDR3 is 18 amino acids. In DNA form, the CDR3 reads TGCGCCAGCAGTGGCCCCGGACAGGGTGGGAAATATAACTATGGCTACACCTTC. This encodes CASSGPGQGGKYNYGYTF.